The 24 T cell receptor beta chains reported below all come from one sample, sequenced in a study of sequential checkpoint blockade in melanoma. The protocol was immunoSEQ multiplex PCR, while the TCRdb copy is restricted to in-frame clones and leaves out a portion. The sample holds around 6,400 clones, over 20% seen once. Treatment meaning: randomized to nivolumab then ipilimumab (arm A) or the reverse (arm B). The sequences come from tumor tissue (inferred from file names), collected from a patient given nivolumab and ipilimumab in sequence. Receptor source: a human donor with melanoma.

This clone was seen repeatedly, ten times or more. The J gene is TRBJ2-3, the V gene TRBV9; 7 bases are a match to TRBD2. The CDR3 spans 15 residues. V dropped 0 bases and J dropped 3; count of bases not matched to a gene: 4. The germline gives CDR1 SGDLS, CDR2 YYNGEE. CDR3 DNA: TGTGCCAGCAGCGTAGGCGGGAGTTATACAGATACGCAGTATTTT. This codes for CASSVGGSYTDTQYF.

Judged by abundance, this clone is medium-sized. The rearrangement links TRBV6-8 to TRBJ2-1; TRBD1 matches at 10 bases. Germline CDR1 MNHGY, CDR2 SAAAGT. The V gene end was trimmed by 7 bases and the J gene end by 7 bases; junction bases not matched to a gene: 10. This CDR3 spans 15 amino acids. In DNA, the CDR3 is TGTGCCAGCAAAGAACCGGGACAGGGGCGAAATGAGCAGTTCTTC. Protein product: CASKEPGQGRNEQFF.

This clone came up many times. The V gene is TRBV11-3, the J gene TRBJ2-2, with 11 bases identical to TRBD2. The germline gives CDR1 SGHNT, CDR2 YENEEA. V gave up 5 bases and J gave up 6 bases; unmatched junction bases: 8. The CDR3 is made up of 16 amino acids. The CDR3 loop is CASSRTSGSLAGELFF. The CDR3, as DNA: TGTGCCAGCAGCCGAACTAGCGGGAGCCTTGCCGGGGAGCTGTTTTTT. Complete variable domain (other parts from reference TRBV11-3 and TRBJ2-2): EAGVVQSPRYKIIEKKQPVAFWCNPISGHNTLYWYLQNLGQGPELLIRYENEEAVDDSQLPKDRFSAERLKGVDSTLKIQPAELGDSAVYLCASSRTSGSLAGELFFGEGSRLTVL.

The V gene is TRBV11-3, the J gene TRBJ2-2; TRBD1 is a possible D gene (5 bases). The germline V and J ends were trimmed by 6 bases and 3 bases, with 11 bases remaining between them. Looked up from germline, CDR1 is SGHNT and CDR2 is YENEEA. The CDR3 sequence is 14 residues long. CDR3 DNA sequence: TGTGCCAGCAGGGGGCTAGGGGACACCGGGGAGCTGTTTTTT. It yields the protein CASRGLGDTGELFF.

This clone was seen more than once but under ten times. The V and J genes are TRBV6-8 and TRBJ1-5; no definite D call. Trimming pared 3 bases from V and 3 bases from J, leaving 12 bases between. The CDR3 is made up of 15 amino acids. The V gene's germline CDR1 is MNHGY and CDR2 SAAAGT. The CDR3 protein is CASSYLSGINQPQHF. The DNA of the CDR3 is TGTGCCAGCAGTTATTTATCGGGGATCAATCAGCCCCAGCATTTT.

The chain combines TRBV6-8 with TRBJ1-4; tentative D call: TRBD1 (6 bases). Germline lookup yields CDR1 MNHGY and CDR2 SAAAGT. Trimming shortened V by 7 bases and J by 5 bases, and 14 bases separated the two germline ends. The CDR3 runs to 14 residues. Here the CDR3 reads CASNLKGGNEKLFF. CDR3 bases: TGTGCCAGCAATCTTAAGGGGGGGAATGAAAAACTGTTTTTT.

This clone is labeled medium-sized. This sequence joins TRBV9 and TRBJ1-4; TRBD1 agrees at 8 bases. Germline CDR1 reads SGDLS; CDR2 reads YYNGEE. Trimming removed 5 bases from V and 8 bases from J; junction bases left unmatched: 11. This CDR3 has 15 amino acids. This CDR3 reads CASSPRTGFEEKLFF. In nucleotides, the CDR3 is TGTGCCAGCAGTCCCAGGACAGGGTTTGAAGAAAAACTGTTTTTT. Combining the CDR3 with reference TRBV9 and TRBJ1-4 gives the whole variable domain DSGVTQTPKHLITATGQRVTLRCSPRSGDLSVYWYQQSLDQGLQFLIQYYNGEERAKGNILERFSAQQFPDLHSELNLSSLELGDSALYFCASSPRTGFEEKLFFGSGTQLSVL.

The genes are TRBV19 and TRBJ2-2, with 8 bases that match TRBD2. J was trimmed by 5 bases and V by 6 bases; bases with no gene match: 11. The CDR3 covers 16 residues. Germline-derived CDR1 and CDR2 are LNHDA and SQIVND (reference sequence). The CDR3 sequence is CASRARAGGGTGELFF. The CDR3 DNA is TGTGCCAGTAGGGCCAGGGCGGGAGGAGGGACCGGGGAGCTGTTTTTT.

This clone was recorded once. The chain employs TRBV19 and TRBJ2-7; a weak D match, TRBD2 (6 bases). Per germline, CDR1 LNHDA and CDR2 SQIVND (reference sequence). The CDR3 is 14 amino acids. V was pared by 5 bases and J by 4 bases, with 15 bases between. In nucleotides, the CDR3 is TGTGCCAGTAGTTCCCGGGTGGCGGGGTACGAGCAGTACTTC. Its protein product is CASSSRVAGYEQYF.

This clone was observed a handful of times. The chain is built from TRBV11-3 and TRBJ2-1; 9 bases map to TRBD2. After removal of 3 bases from V and 5 bases from J, the junction contained 8 bases not matched to a gene. The CDR3 contains 16 residues. From germline, CDR1 is SGHNT and CDR2 YENEEA. The CDR3 spells CASSFPSGGRDNEQFF. The CDR3 coding sequence is TGTGCCAGCAGCTTCCCCTCGGGCGGGAGGGACAATGAGCAGTTCTTC.

The rearrangement uses TRBV6-8 and TRBJ1-1, with a possible D match to TRBD1 (6 bases). CDR1 is MNHGY and CDR2 is SAAAGT in the germline V gene. The CDR3 is made up of 16 amino acids. The V gene lost 6 bases and the J gene lost 1 base, with 18 bases spanning the gap. In DNA, the CDR3 is TGTGCCAGCAGCCGAAACCTACAGGGTACGAACACTGAAGCTTTCTTT. This translates into CASSRNLQGTNTEAFF.

Comment on this clone: Mismatch with germline at one junction end may stem from a read error. V gene TRBV5-1 combines with J gene TRBJ2-2; 12 nucleotides align to TRBD2. This CDR3 spans 15 amino acids. Germline values: CDR1 SGHRS, CDR2 YFSETQ. DNA for the CDR3: TGCGCCAGCAGCCCCCGACTAGCGGGAGACCGGGGAGCCACTTTT. Its translation is CASSPRLAGDRGATF.

V and J are TRBV9 and TRBJ1-1; TRBD1 is a possible D gene (6 bases). The CDR3 extends over 14 amino acids. Germline loops: CDR1 SGDLS, CDR2 YYNGEE. The V end was cut by 1 base, the J end by 6 bases, with 13 bases between. The CDR3: CASSVNFRGAEAFF. DNA for the CDR3: TGTGCCAGCAGCGTAAATTTCAGGGGAGCTGAAGCTTTCTTT.

The V gene is TRBV6-8, the J gene TRBJ2-1, with D possibly matching TRBD1 (5 bases). Deletions cut 5 bases from V and 3 bases from J, with 11 bases between. Germline-derived CDR1 and CDR2 are MNHGY and SAAAGT. CDR3 length: 14 residues. For the CDR3, the DNA is TGTGCCAGCAGTAAACGACAGAGCTACAATGAGCAGTTCTTC. It yields the protein CASSKRQSYNEQFF.

This clone was found many times. This rearrangement joins TRBV11-3 to TRBJ2-7; 8 nucleotides align to TRBD1. Looked up from germline, CDR1 is SGHNT and CDR2 is YENEEA. This CDR3 has 15 amino acids. The V segment lost 5 bases and the J segment 3 bases; nucleotides outside the gene matches: 9. The CDR3 nucleotides read TGTGCCAGCAGCCTCGACAGGGGAGGTGGCTACGAGCAGTACTTC. It yields the protein CASSLDRGGGYEQYF. The full variable domain, with the rest looked up from reference TRBV11-3 and TRBJ2-7, is EAGVVQSPRYKIIEKKQPVAFWCNPISGHNTLYWYLQNLGQGPELLIRYENEEAVDDSQLPKDRFSAERLKGVDSTLKIQPAELGDSAVYLCASSLDRGGGYEQYFGPGTRLTVT.

This chain connects TRBV19 to TRBJ1-5; 7 nucleotides match TRBD1. Unmatched junction bases numbered 6, after V lost 6 bases and J lost 7 bases. Germline V gene sequence: CDR1 LNHDA, CDR2 SQIVND (reference sequence). CDR3 size: 13 residues. The CDR3 is CASSRQGDQPQHF. The CDR3 DNA reads TGTGCCAGTAGCCGACAGGGAGACCAGCCCCAGCATTTT.

CDR3 in DNA: TGTGCCATCAGTGAGTTGGGCACTGAAGCTTTCTTT. This encodes CAISELGTEAFF. This chain joins TRBV10-3 and TRBJ1-1; no definite D call. V lost 1 base to trimming and J lost 4 bases, with 4 bases between them. The CDR3 contains 12 residues. Per germline, CDR1 ENHRY and CDR2 SYGVKD.

In this sample, this clone turned up a few times. This sequence joins TRBV28 and TRBJ2-6; D is unresolved. The V gene lost 6 bases and the J gene lost 2 bases, with 11 bases spanning the gap. CDR3 length equals 15 residues. Germline CDR1 reads MDHEN; CDR2 reads SYDVKM. CDR3 DNA sequence: TGTGCCAGCAGCCGATCATCGACTGGGGCCAACGTCCTGACTTTC. It yields the protein CASSRSSTGANVLTF.

This CDR3 is CASTEDGASETQYF. The CDR3, as DNA: TGTGCCAGCACAGAGGACGGCGCGTCGGAGACCCAGTACTTC. The chain recombines TRBV6-8 with TRBJ2-5; D is undetermined. The length of the CDR3 is 14 residues. Germline V gene lookup returns CDR1 MNHGY and CDR2 SAAAGT. V was cut by 7 bases and J by 5 bases, with 17 bases left in between.

This chain links TRBV5-1 with TRBJ2-3; D possibly corresponds to TRBD2 (5 bases). CDR3 size: 15 residues. In germline, CDR1 is SGHRS, CDR2 YFSETQ. V was trimmed by 0 bases and J by 4 bases, leaving 12 bases between them. The CDR3 DNA is TGCGCCAGCAGCTTGGGAGGGAGCATGGCAGATACGCAGTATTTT. Translated, it gives CASSLGGSMADTQYF. The whole variable domain, remainder taken from reference TRBV5-1 and TRBJ2-3, is KAGVTQTPRYLIKTRGQQVTLSCSPISGHRSVSWYQQTPGQGLQFLFEYFSETQRNKGNFPGRFSGRQFSNSRSEMNVSTLELGDSALYLCASSLGGSMADTQYFGPGTRLTVL.

This clone has a handful of counts. The chain recombines TRBV18 with TRBJ1-1; TRBD1 matches 10 bases. Germline V lookup: CDR1 KGHSH, CDR2 LQKENI. Unmatched junction bases numbered 9, after V lost 5 bases and J lost 3 bases. The CDR3 is 16 residues long. The CDR3 sequence: CASSARGQGWDTEAFF. In nucleotides, the CDR3 is TGTGCCAGCTCAGCCCGGGGACAGGGGTGGGACACTGAAGCTTTCTTT.

This clone showed up many times. The chain recombines TRBV6-8 with TRBJ1-1, with a weak D call TRBD1 (5 bases). Trimming removed 11 bases at V and 5 bases at J, with 27 bases between. CDR1 and CDR2 (germline): MNHGY, SAAAGT. The length of the CDR3 is 16 residues. The CDR3 protein is CAPKKPGQGVWTEAFF. Here the CDR3 DNA reads TGTGCCCCAAAAAAACCCGGACAAGGGGTGTGGACTGAAGCTTTCTTT.

This clone was seen only a few times. V gene TRBV11-3 combines with J gene TRBJ2-1, with a possible D match to TRBD2 (5 bases). V lost 2 bases to trimming and J lost 10 bases, with 15 bases between them. Germline V gene lookup returns CDR1 SGHNT and CDR2 YENEEA. The CDR3 consists of 14 residues. The CDR3 here is CASSLSVRGTEQFF. The CDR3 DNA is TGTGCCAGCAGCTTATCTGTCCGGGGAACGGAGCAGTTCTTC.

This sequence joins TRBV6-8 and TRBJ2-3; possible D gene TRBD2, 6 bases. The CDR3 spans 15 residues. Trimming took 4 bases from V and 7 from J, leaving 18 bases between them. Per germline, CDR1 MNHGY and CDR2 SAAAGT. The CDR3 DNA sequence: TGTGCCAGCAGTTGGGCGGGACTTACAATGAATACGCAGTATTTT. Translated, it gives CASSWAGLTMNTQYF.